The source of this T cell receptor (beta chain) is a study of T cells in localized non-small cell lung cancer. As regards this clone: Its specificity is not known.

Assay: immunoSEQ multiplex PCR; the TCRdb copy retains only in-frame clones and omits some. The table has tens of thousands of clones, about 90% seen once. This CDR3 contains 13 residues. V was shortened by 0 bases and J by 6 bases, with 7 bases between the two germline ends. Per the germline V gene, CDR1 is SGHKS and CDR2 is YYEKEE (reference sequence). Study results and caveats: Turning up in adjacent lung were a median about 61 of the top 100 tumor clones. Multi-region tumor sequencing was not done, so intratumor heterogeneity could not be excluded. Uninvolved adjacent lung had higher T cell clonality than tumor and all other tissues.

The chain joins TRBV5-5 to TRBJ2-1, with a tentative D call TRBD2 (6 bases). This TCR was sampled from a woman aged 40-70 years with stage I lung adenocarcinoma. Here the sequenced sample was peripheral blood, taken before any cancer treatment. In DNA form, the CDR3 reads TGTGCCAGCAGCTTGGTTAGCGGCAATGAGCAGTTCTTC. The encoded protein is CASSLVSGNEQFF.